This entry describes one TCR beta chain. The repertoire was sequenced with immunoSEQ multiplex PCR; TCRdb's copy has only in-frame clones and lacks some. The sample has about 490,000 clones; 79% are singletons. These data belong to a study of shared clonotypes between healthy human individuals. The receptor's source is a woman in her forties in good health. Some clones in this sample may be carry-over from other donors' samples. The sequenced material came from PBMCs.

This CDR3 is CASSQDRGGSGANVLTF. For the CDR3, the DNA is TGCGCCAGCAGCCAAGATCGGGGGGGCTCTGGGGCCAACGTCCTGACTTTC. The V gene is TRBV4-1, the J gene TRBJ2-6, with 8 bases fitting TRBD2. Germline V lookup: CDR1 MGHRA, CDR2 YSYEKL. This CDR3 comprises 17 residues. The J segment lost 0 bases and the V segment lost 0 bases, leaving 1 base of the junction unmatched.